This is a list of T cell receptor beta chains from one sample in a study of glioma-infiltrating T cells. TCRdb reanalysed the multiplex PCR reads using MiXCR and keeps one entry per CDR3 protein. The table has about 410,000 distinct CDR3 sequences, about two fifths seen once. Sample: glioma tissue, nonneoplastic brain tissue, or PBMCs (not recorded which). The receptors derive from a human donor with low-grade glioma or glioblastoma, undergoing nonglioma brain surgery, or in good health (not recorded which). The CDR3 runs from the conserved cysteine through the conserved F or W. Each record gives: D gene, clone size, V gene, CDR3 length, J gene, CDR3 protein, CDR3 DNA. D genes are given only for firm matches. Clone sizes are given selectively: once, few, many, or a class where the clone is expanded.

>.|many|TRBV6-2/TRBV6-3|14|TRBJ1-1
CASSYTALNTEAFF
TGTGCCAGCAGTTACACAGCCTTGAACACTGAAGCTTTCTTT
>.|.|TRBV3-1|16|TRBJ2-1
CASSQIAASSYNEQFF
TGTGCCAGCAGCCAAATAGCGGCTAGCTCCTACAATGAGCAGTTCTTC
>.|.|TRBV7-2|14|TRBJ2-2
CASSLPSSTGELFF
TGTGCCAGCAGCTTACCATCGTCCACCGGGGAGCTGTTTTTT
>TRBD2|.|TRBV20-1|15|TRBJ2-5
CSASLLAVGRETQYF
TGCAGTGCTAGTCTACTAGCGGTCGGTAGAGAGACCCAGTACTTC
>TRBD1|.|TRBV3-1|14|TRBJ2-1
CASQGQGFRNEQFF
TGTGCCAGCCAGGGACAGGGCTTTCGCAATGAGCAGTTCTTC
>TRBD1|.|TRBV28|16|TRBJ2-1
CASSITGTGEYNEQFF
TGTGCCAGCAGTATCACCGGGACAGGGGAATACAATGAGCAGTTCTTC
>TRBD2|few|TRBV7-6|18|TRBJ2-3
CASSLDLAGGQWTDTQYF
TGTGCCAGCAGCTTAGACCTAGCGGGAGGTCAGTGGACAGATACGCAGTATTTT
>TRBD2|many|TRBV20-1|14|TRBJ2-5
CSVGAGRDGETQYF
TGCAGTGTCGGGGCCGGGAGGGATGGAGAGACCCAGTACTTC
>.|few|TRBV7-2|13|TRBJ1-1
CASNRDKNTEAFF
TGTGCCAGCAACCGGGACAAGAACACTGAAGCTTTCTTT
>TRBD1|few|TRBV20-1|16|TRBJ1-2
CSARDPGTALPWGYTF
TGCAGTGCTAGAGACCCTGGGACAGCACTGCCTTGGGGCTACACCTTC
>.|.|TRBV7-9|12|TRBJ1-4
CASSFRGEQLFF
TGTGCCAGCAGCTTCAGGGGAGAACAACTGTTTTTT
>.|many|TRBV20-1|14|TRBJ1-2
CSAGPQGLKYGYTF
TGCAGTGCCGGGCCCCAGGGGTTAAAGTATGGCTACACCTTC
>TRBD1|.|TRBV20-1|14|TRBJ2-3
CSASGTGGTDTQYF
TGCAGTGCTAGCGGGACAGGGGGCACAGATACGCAGTATTTT
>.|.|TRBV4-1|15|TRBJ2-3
CASSLRAESTDTQYF
TGCGCCAGCAGCCTGAGGGCGGAGAGCACAGATACGCAGTATTTT
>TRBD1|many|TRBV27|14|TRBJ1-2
CASSPQGPSYGYTF
TGTGCCAGCAGTCCACAGGGGCCGAGCTATGGCTACACCTTC
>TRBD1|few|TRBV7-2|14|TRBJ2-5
CASSPWTGGETQYF
TGTGCCAGCAGCCCCTGGACAGGGGGAGAGACCCAGTACTTC
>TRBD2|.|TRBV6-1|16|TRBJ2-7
CASSSGLAGSTYEQYF
TGTGCCAGCAGTTCGGGACTAGCTGGGTCCACCTACGAGCAGTACTTC
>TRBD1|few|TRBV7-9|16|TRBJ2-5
CASSTGDRGQQETQYF
TGTGCCAGCAGCACCGGGGACAGGGGGCAACAAGAGACCCAGTACTTC
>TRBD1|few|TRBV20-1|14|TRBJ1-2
CSAPRQGAVGGYTF
TGCAGTGCGCCTCGACAGGGGGCGGTTGGTGGCTACACCTTC
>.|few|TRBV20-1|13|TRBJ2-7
CSARAPATYEQYF
TGCAGTGCTAGAGCCCCCGCGACCTACGAGCAGTACTTC
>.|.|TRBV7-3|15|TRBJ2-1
CASSPAGTRLSELFF
TGTGCCAGCAGCCCCGCCGGGACTCGCCTTAGTGAGCTGTTCTTC
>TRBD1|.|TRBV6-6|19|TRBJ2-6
CASSYSTGGFSSGANVLTF
TGTGCCAGCAGTTACTCAACAGGGGGCTTTAGCTCTGGGGCCAACGTCCTGACTTTC
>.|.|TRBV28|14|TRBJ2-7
CASRWDGPIGEQYF
TGTGCCAGCAGATGGGACGGCCCCATCGGGGAGCAGTACTTC
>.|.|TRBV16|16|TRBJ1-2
CASSQSQGRGSYGYTF
TGTGCCAGCAGCCAATCGCAGGGAAGGGGCTCCTATGGCTACACCTTC
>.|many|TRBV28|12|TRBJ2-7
CASSLGSYEQYF
TGTGCCAGCAGCTTAGGAAGCTACGAGCAGTACTTC
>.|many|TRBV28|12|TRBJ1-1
CASSFKESEAFF
TGTGCCAGCAGTTTTAAAGAATCTGAAGCTTTCTTT
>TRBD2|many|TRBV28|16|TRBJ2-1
CASSSPGTSSYNEQFF
TGTGCCAGCAGTTCCCCCGGGACTAGCAGCTACAATGAGCAGTTCTTC
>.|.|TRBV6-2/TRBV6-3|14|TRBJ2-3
CASSYTGRAHTQYF
TGTGCCAGCAGTTACACGGGACGGGCCCATACGCAGTATTTT
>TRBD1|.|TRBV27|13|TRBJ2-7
CASSLGQLYEQYF
TGTGCCAGCAGCCTGGGACAGCTCTACGAGCAGTACTTC
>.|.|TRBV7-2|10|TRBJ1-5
CASRNQPQHF
TGTGCCAGCAGAAATCAGCCCCAGCATTTT
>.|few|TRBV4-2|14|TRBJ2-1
CASSQALGDNEQFF
TGTGCCAGCAGCCAGGCTCTAGGGGACAATGAGCAGTTCTTC
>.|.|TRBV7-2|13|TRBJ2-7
CASSSQWIGEQYF
TGTGCCAGCAGCTCTCAGTGGATAGGCGAGCAGTACTTC